A selection of T cell receptor beta chains follows, all from one sample in a study of OX40 agonist ivuxolimab in advanced cancers. This table comes from immunoSEQ multiplex PCR, and its TCRdb copy is limited to in-frame clones, with some not included. The sample has around 65,000 clones; approximately 86% are singletons. The sample was CD4+ or CD8+ T cells sorted from blood, taken in a trial of the OX40 agonist ivuxolimab. The origin of the receptors is an adult with an advanced solid tumor such as melanoma, head and neck, liver or kidney cancer. The CDR3 runs from the conserved cysteine through the conserved F or W. The D gene is left open where the match is weak. Not every row has a clone size; where given, it reads once, few, many or a size class.

CDR3 protein: CASSFSGSYEQYF
CDR3 DNA: TGTGCCAGCAGCTTTTCCGGGTCGTACGAGCAGTACTTC
D gene: -
clone size: -
V gene: TRBV7-6
J gene: TRBJ2-7

CDR3 protein: CASSLGGTGGSVRENEQFF
CDR3 DNA: TGTGCCAGCAGCTTAGGGGGGACAGGGGGCTCCGTCCGGGAAAATGAGCAGTTCTTC
D gene: TRBD1
clone size: -
V gene: TRBV11-2
J gene: TRBJ2-1

CDR3 protein: CASSVHTSYGYTF
CDR3 DNA: TGTGCCAGTAGTGTCCACACTAGCTATGGCTACACCTTC
D gene: -
clone size: -
V gene: TRBV19
J gene: TRBJ1-2

CDR3 protein: CASRREGLAGGEQFF
CDR3 DNA: TGTGCCAGCAGAAGAGAGGGACTAGCGGGCGGTGAGCAGTTCTTC
D gene: TRBD2
clone size: -
V gene: TRBV27
J gene: TRBJ2-1

CDR3 protein: CSVNPQTSGGAGTKNIQYF
CDR3 DNA: TGCAGCGTCAATCCCCAGACTAGCGGGGGGGCCGGGACCAAAAACATTCAGTACTTC
D gene: TRBD2
clone size: -
V gene: TRBV29-1
J gene: TRBJ2-4

CDR3 protein: CASSFRQGARSGNTIYF
CDR3 DNA: TGTGCCAGCAGCTTCAGACAGGGGGCGCGGTCTGGAAACACCATATATTTT
D gene: TRBD1
clone size: -
V gene: TRBV7-8
J gene: TRBJ1-3

CDR3 protein: CASSLSRAHEQYF
CDR3 DNA: TGTGCCAGCAGCTTATCGCGGGCCCACGAGCAGTACTTC
D gene: -
clone size: once
V gene: TRBV7-2
J gene: TRBJ2-7

CDR3 protein: CASSLDRRQPQHF
CDR3 DNA: TGTGCCAGCAGCTTGGACAGACGACAGCCCCAGCATTTT
D gene: -
clone size: few
V gene: TRBV6-5
J gene: TRBJ1-5

CDR3 protein: CASSPLQGGYEQYF
CDR3 DNA: TGTGCCAGCAGCCCCCTACAGGGTGGTTACGAGCAGTACTTC
D gene: -
clone size: -
V gene: TRBV28
J gene: TRBJ2-7

CDR3 protein: CASSSVMTSGQETQYF
CDR3 DNA: TGTGCCAGCAGTTCGGTGATGACTAGCGGACAAGAGACCCAGTACTTC
D gene: TRBD2
clone size: few
V gene: TRBV5-4
J gene: TRBJ2-5

CDR3 protein: CASSLMGAGAKETQYF
CDR3 DNA: TGTGCCAGCAGTTTAATGGGTGCGGGGGCTAAAGAGACCCAGTACTTC
D gene: -
clone size: -
V gene: TRBV27
J gene: TRBJ2-5

CDR3 protein: CASGVNEQYF
CDR3 DNA: TGTGCCAGCGGAGTTAACGAGCAGTACTTC
D gene: -
clone size: -
V gene: TRBV28
J gene: TRBJ2-7

CDR3 protein: CASSLGPDRAYGYTF
CDR3 DNA: TGTGCCAGCAGCTTAGGACCCGACAGGGCCTATGGCTACACCTTC
D gene: TRBD1
clone size: -
V gene: TRBV7-8
J gene: TRBJ1-2

CDR3 protein: CASSFGQSTEAFF
CDR3 DNA: TGTGCCAGCAGCTTTGGGCAGTCAACTGAAGCCTTCTTT
D gene: -
clone size: -
V gene: TRBV7-9
J gene: TRBJ1-1

CDR3 protein: CASSPPSGDRGNSPLHF
CDR3 DNA: TGTGCCAGCTCACCACCGTCGGGCGACAGGGGTAATTCACCCCTCCACTTT
D gene: TRBD1
clone size: -
V gene: TRBV18
J gene: TRBJ1-6

CDR3 protein: CASSFSVNEKLFF
CDR3 DNA: TGTGCCAGTAGTTTTTCGGTAAATGAAAAACTGTTTTTT
D gene: -
clone size: -
V gene: TRBV19
J gene: TRBJ1-4

CDR3 protein: CASSGGGLAYEQYF
CDR3 DNA: TGCGCCAGCAGCGGCGGGGGACTAGCCTACGAGCAGTACTTC
D gene: TRBD2
clone size: -
V gene: TRBV5-1
J gene: TRBJ2-7

CDR3 protein: CASSLRQDYGYTF
CDR3 DNA: TGCGCCAGCAGCTTGCGACAGGACTATGGCTACACCTTC
D gene: -
clone size: -
V gene: TRBV5-1
J gene: TRBJ1-2

CDR3 protein: CASKLGSSYNEQFF
CDR3 DNA: TGTGCCAGCAAATTGGGGAGCTCCTACAATGAGCAGTTCTTC
D gene: -
clone size: -
V gene: TRBV6-1
J gene: TRBJ2-1

CDR3 protein: CASSGSGSSLWATGELFF
CDR3 DNA: TGTGCCAGTAGTGGTTCCGGGTCCTCCCTTTGGGCCACCGGGGAGCTGTTTTTT
D gene: -
clone size: -
V gene: TRBV19
J gene: TRBJ2-2

CDR3 protein: CASSFGQGSEKLFF
CDR3 DNA: TGTGCCAGCAGCTTCGGACAGGGAAGCGAAAAACTGTTTTTT
D gene: TRBD1
clone size: -
V gene: TRBV7-9
J gene: TRBJ1-4

CDR3 protein: CASSLTVNYGYTF
CDR3 DNA: TGTGCCAGCAGCTTAACAGTAAACTATGGCTACACCTTC
D gene: -
clone size: -
V gene: TRBV7-2
J gene: TRBJ1-2

CDR3 protein: CALGTGSNSGANVLTF
CDR3 DNA: TGTGCCTTGGGGACAGGGTCAAACTCTGGGGCCAACGTCCTGACTTTC
D gene: TRBD1
clone size: -
V gene: TRBV2
J gene: TRBJ2-6

CDR3 protein: CASNELARHNEQFF
CDR3 DNA: TGTGCCAGCAACGAACTAGCGAGACACAATGAGCAGTTCTTC
D gene: TRBD2
clone size: few
V gene: TRBV7-9
J gene: TRBJ2-1

CDR3 protein: CASTSPWELLPNQPQHF
CDR3 DNA: TGTGCCAGCACCTCCCCCTGGGAGCTCCTACCCAATCAGCCCCAGCATTTT
D gene: -
clone size: -
V gene: TRBV28
J gene: TRBJ1-5

CDR3 protein: CASRKGDGSINEQFF
CDR3 DNA: TGTGCCAGTAGAAAGGGTGACGGGAGTATAAATGAGCAGTTCTTC
D gene: -
clone size: -
V gene: TRBV19
J gene: TRBJ2-1

CDR3 protein: CASSPDRVIYEQYF
CDR3 DNA: TGTGCCAGCTCACCAGACAGGGTGATCTACGAGCAGTACTTC
D gene: TRBD1
clone size: -
V gene: TRBV18
J gene: TRBJ2-7

CDR3 protein: CASSSLPRREQYF
CDR3 DNA: TGTGCCAGCAGTTCATTACCTCGGCGCGAGCAGTACTTC
D gene: -
clone size: -
V gene: TRBV27
J gene: TRBJ2-7

CDR3 protein: CASSAGTGGSGYGYTF
CDR3 DNA: TGTGCCAGCAGCGCCGGGACAGGGGGCTCCGGGTATGGCTACACCTTC
D gene: TRBD1
clone size: -
V gene: TRBV9
J gene: TRBJ1-2

CDR3 protein: CASRRAGDNNSPLHF
CDR3 DNA: TGCGCCAGCAGACGAGCGGGGGACAATAATTCACCCCTCCACTTT
D gene: -
clone size: few
V gene: TRBV5-1
J gene: TRBJ1-6

CDR3 protein: CASSLEGSYNSPLHF
CDR3 DNA: TGCGCCAGCAGCTTGGAAGGTTCCTATAATTCACCCCTCCACTTT
D gene: -
clone size: -
V gene: TRBV5-1
J gene: TRBJ1-6

CDR3 protein: CASSLGQKNEKLFF
CDR3 DNA: TGTGCCAGCAGCTTAGGGCAGAAGAATGAAAAACTGTTTTTT
D gene: -
clone size: -
V gene: TRBV7-9
J gene: TRBJ1-4

CDR3 protein: CASSSTDTQYF
CDR3 DNA: TGTGCCAGCAGTTCCACTGATACGCAGTATTTT
D gene: -
clone size: -
V gene: TRBV28
J gene: TRBJ2-3

CDR3 protein: CASSAPGGSNQPQHF
CDR3 DNA: TGTGCCAGCAGTGCCCCAGGGGGGTCCAATCAGCCCCAGCATTTT
D gene: TRBD1
clone size: once
V gene: TRBV6-6
J gene: TRBJ1-5

CDR3 protein: CASSLEGSYEQYF
CDR3 DNA: TGCGCCAGCAGCTTGGAGGGTTCCTACGAGCAGTACTTC
D gene: -
clone size: -
V gene: TRBV5-1
J gene: TRBJ2-7

CDR3 protein: CASSVAQTSGANVLTF
CDR3 DNA: TGTGCCAGCAGCGTAGCACAGACCTCTGGGGCCAACGTCCTGACTTTC
D gene: -
clone size: -
V gene: TRBV9
J gene: TRBJ2-6

CDR3 protein: CASSPRLAGGGGETQYF
CDR3 DNA: TGTGCCAGCAGCCCCCGACTAGCGGGAGGAGGGGGGGAGACCCAGTACTTC
D gene: TRBD2
clone size: -
V gene: TRBV7-2
J gene: TRBJ2-5

CDR3 protein: CASSYAQGPYEQYF
CDR3 DNA: TGTGCCAGCAGTTACGCACAGGGGCCCTACGAGCAGTACTTC
D gene: TRBD1
clone size: -
V gene: TRBV6-5
J gene: TRBJ2-7

CDR3 protein: CASSWRNSDEQYF
CDR3 DNA: TGTGCCAGCAGCTGGCGCAACAGTGACGAGCAGTACTTC
D gene: -
clone size: -
V gene: TRBV7-9
J gene: TRBJ2-7

CDR3 protein: CASSAAGTGLREQYF
CDR3 DNA: TGTGCCAGCAGCGCGGCCGGGACAGGGCTTCGAGAGCAGTACTTC
D gene: TRBD1
clone size: once
V gene: TRBV9
J gene: TRBJ2-7

CDR3 protein: CSARTETQYF
CDR3 DNA: TGCAGTGCCCGTACAGAGACCCAGTACTTC
D gene: -
clone size: -
V gene: TRBV20-1
J gene: TRBJ2-5

CDR3 protein: CASSPSPRLVTSPLHF
CDR3 DNA: TGTGCCAGCAGTCCAAGTCCTCGGCTGGTTACTTCACCCCTCCACTTT
D gene: -
clone size: -
V gene: TRBV27
J gene: TRBJ1-6

CDR3 protein: CASTTLQDRLSTETQYF
CDR3 DNA: TGTGCCAGCACCACTCTACAGGACAGGCTCAGTACAGAGACCCAGTACTTC
D gene: TRBD1
clone size: -
V gene: TRBV5-6
J gene: TRBJ2-5

CDR3 protein: CASSEGIDRGNEKLFF
CDR3 DNA: TGTGCCAGCAGCGAGGGGATTGACAGGGGTAATGAAAAACTGTTTTTT
D gene: TRBD1
clone size: -
V gene: TRBV9
J gene: TRBJ1-4

CDR3 protein: CASSLGTVSTNYGYTF
CDR3 DNA: TGTGCCAGCAGCTTGGGGACAGTCTCGACTAACTATGGCTACACCTTC
D gene: TRBD1
clone size: -
V gene: TRBV11-2
J gene: TRBJ1-2

CDR3 protein: CASNLKGTSTYEQYF
CDR3 DNA: TGTGCCAGCAACCTAAAAGGGACTAGCACATACGAGCAGTACTTC
D gene: TRBD2
clone size: -
V gene: TRBV28
J gene: TRBJ2-7

CDR3 protein: CASSLTPGGAGANVLTF
CDR3 DNA: TGTGCCAGCAGCTTGACCCCAGGGGGCGCTGGGGCCAACGTCCTGACTTTC
D gene: TRBD1
clone size: -
V gene: TRBV5-6
J gene: TRBJ2-6

CDR3 protein: CASGPRGDSYNEQFF
CDR3 DNA: TGTGCCAGTGGCCCACGAGGGGACTCCTACAATGAGCAGTTCTTC
D gene: -
clone size: few
V gene: TRBV19
J gene: TRBJ2-1

CDR3 protein: CASSKTEDYGYTF
CDR3 DNA: TGTGCCAGCAGTAAGACAGAGGACTATGGCTACACCTTC
D gene: -
clone size: -
V gene: TRBV6-5
J gene: TRBJ1-2

CDR3 protein: CAITPGQSKGTEAFF
CDR3 DNA: TGTGCCATCACCCCGGGACAGTCTAAGGGCACTGAAGCTTTCTTT
D gene: TRBD1
clone size: -
V gene: TRBV10-3
J gene: TRBJ1-1

CDR3 protein: CASMGSLGSNQPQHF
CDR3 DNA: TGTGCCAGTATGGGCAGCCTAGGTAGCAATCAGCCCCAGCATTTT
D gene: -
clone size: -
V gene: TRBV19
J gene: TRBJ1-5

CDR3 protein: CASSGDRGMTEQYF
CDR3 DNA: TGTGCCAGCAGCGGTGACAGGGGGATGACCGAGCAGTACTTC
D gene: TRBD1
clone size: -
V gene: TRBV5-6
J gene: TRBJ2-7

CDR3 protein: CASSGTGSYNEQFF
CDR3 DNA: TGTGCCAGCAGCGGGACGGGGTCTTACAATGAGCAGTTCTTC
D gene: -
clone size: -
V gene: TRBV5-6
J gene: TRBJ2-1

CDR3 protein: CASIRGEKLFF
CDR3 DNA: TGTGCCAGCATAAGAGGGGAAAAACTGTTTTTT
D gene: -
clone size: few
V gene: TRBV2
J gene: TRBJ1-4

CDR3 protein: CASSLSGPRGTEAFF
CDR3 DNA: TGCGCCAGCAGCTTGTCAGGTCCCAGGGGCACTGAAGCTTTCTTT
D gene: -
clone size: -
V gene: TRBV5-1
J gene: TRBJ1-1

CDR3 protein: CASSLTERETQYF
CDR3 DNA: TGTGCCAGTAGTTTGACAGAAAGGGAGACCCAGTACTTC
D gene: -
clone size: -
V gene: TRBV19
J gene: TRBJ2-5

CDR3 protein: CASSLLRALSYEQYF
CDR3 DNA: TGTGCCAGCAGCTTGCTCAGGGCCCTCTCCTACGAGCAGTACTTC
D gene: -
clone size: -
V gene: TRBV7-2
J gene: TRBJ2-7

CDR3 protein: CASSSPAGETQYF
CDR3 DNA: TGCGCCAGCAGCTCCCCGGCGGGGGAGACCCAGTACTTC
D gene: -
clone size: -
V gene: TRBV5-1
J gene: TRBJ2-5